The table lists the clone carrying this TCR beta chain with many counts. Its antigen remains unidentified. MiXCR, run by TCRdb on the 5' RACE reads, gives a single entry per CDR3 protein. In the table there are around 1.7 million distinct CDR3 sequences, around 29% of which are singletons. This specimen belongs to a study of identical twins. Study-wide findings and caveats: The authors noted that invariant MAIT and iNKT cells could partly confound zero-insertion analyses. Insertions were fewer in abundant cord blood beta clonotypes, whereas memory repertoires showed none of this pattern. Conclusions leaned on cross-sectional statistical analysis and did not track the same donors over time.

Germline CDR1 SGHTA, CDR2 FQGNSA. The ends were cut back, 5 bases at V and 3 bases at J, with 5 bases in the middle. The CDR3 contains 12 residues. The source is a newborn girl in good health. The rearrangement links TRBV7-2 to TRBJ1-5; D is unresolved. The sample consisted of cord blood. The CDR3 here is CASSPYNQPQHF. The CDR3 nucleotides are TGTGCCAGCAGCCCCTACAATCAGCCCCAGCATTTT.